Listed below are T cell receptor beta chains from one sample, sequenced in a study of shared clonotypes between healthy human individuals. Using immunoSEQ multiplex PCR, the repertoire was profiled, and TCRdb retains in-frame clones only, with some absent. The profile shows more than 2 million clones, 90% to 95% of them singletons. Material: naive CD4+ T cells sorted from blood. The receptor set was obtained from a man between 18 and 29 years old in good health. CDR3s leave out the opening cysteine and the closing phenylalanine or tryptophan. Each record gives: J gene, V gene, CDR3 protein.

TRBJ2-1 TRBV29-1 SVEVWTNEQF
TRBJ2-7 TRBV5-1 ASSLVAGGRYEQY
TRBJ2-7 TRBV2 ASSAGGDEQY
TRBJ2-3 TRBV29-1 SVGAVLSTDTQY
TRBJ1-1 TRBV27 ASSLRTGRAF
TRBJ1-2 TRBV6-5 ASSSAGTNYGYT
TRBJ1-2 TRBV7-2 ASSLQSVAQGYT
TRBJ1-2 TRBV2 ASSETDLYNGYT
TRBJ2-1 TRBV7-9 ASSLAGAGSYNEQF
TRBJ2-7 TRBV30 AWALGGSYEQY
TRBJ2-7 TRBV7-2 ASSLGRGTGVFDEQY
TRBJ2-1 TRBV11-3 ASSLGGQSYNEQF
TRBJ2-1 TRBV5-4 ASSPRLANYNEQF
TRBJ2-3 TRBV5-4 ASSDAHSTDTQY
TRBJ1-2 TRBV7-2 ASSLVGSGYT